What follows describes a single T cell receptor beta chain. Its antigen remains unknown. Germline CDR1 SGHAT, CDR2 FQNNGV. This CDR3 region has 16 residues. V gave up 6 bases and J gave up 1 base; unmatched junction bases: 11. It was with random hexamers that 0.5 to 1 ug RNA was reverse transcribed. An immunoSEQ multiplex PCR generated amplified TCR beta CDR3 products spanning 54 Vbeta and 13 Jbeta. Each CDR3 protein gets one entry after TCRdb re-called the immunoSEQ multiplex PCR reads with MiXCR. The repertoire holds 200,000 to 300,000 distinct CDR3 sequences, with 90% to 96% as singletons. The data are from a study of CD8 T cells in Susac syndrome. At the level of the study: When blood was drawn, patients with Susac syndrome were on intravenous immunoglobulin alone, on corticosteroids, or therapy-naive.

Study-level points and caveats: The authors found no clonal expansion in Susac syndrome CD4+ T cell repertoires.

V gene TRBV11-2 combines with J gene TRBJ1-1, with 7 positions matching TRBD1. The sequence derives from a human donor with Susac syndrome. Sequences were obtained from CD4+ T cells from PBMCs. The CDR3 region has the DNA TGTGCCAGCAGTTTCCTTTGGACAGGTTCGAACACTGAAGCTTTCTTT. Its protein is CASSFLWTGSNTEAFF.